This TCR beta chain was found in a study of blood T cell repertoires in COVID-19. Method: immunoSEQ multiplex PCR; TCRdb's copy keeps in-frame clones and lacks some. The table shows about 120,000 clones, with 79% occurring only once. This clone has only a few counts. Germline CDR1 and CDR2: SGDLS and YYNGEE. The CDR3 has 13 residues. V gave up 0 bases and J gave up 9 bases, with 10 bases separating them. Input material: peripheral blood. The chain has TRBV9 and TRBJ2-1; no reliable D call. The sequence was obtained from a man aged 35-49 years with active or convalescent COVID-19. DNA for the CDR3: TGTGCCAGCAGCGTAGGAGTGGTTTCTGAGCAGTTCTTC. Translation: CASSVGVVSEQFF.